The 18 T cell receptor beta chains given below trace back to one sample, sequenced in a study of blood T cell repertoires in COVID-19. Sequencing used immunoSEQ multiplex PCR; TCRdb keeps in-frame clones, though not all of them. This table holds 9,500 to 15,000 clones, 82% found once. The sequenced sample consisted of peripheral blood. These receptor sequences come from a woman aged 55-70 years with acute or convalescent COVID-19.

This clone is a singleton in its sample. J is TRBJ2-7 and V is TRBV5-5, with 7 bases matching TRBD1. Germline trimming cut 5 bases from V and 3 bases from J; bases unmatched to any gene: 5. The CDR3 is 13 amino acids. Germline V gene lookup returns CDR1 SGHKS and CDR2 YYEKEE (reference sequence). DNA for the CDR3: TGTGCCAGCAGGGGACAGAGCTTCTACGAGCAGTACTTC. Its translation: CASRGQSFYEQYF. Full variable domain (remainder filled in from reference TRBV5-5 and TRBJ2-7): DAGVTQSPTHLIKTRGQQVTLRCSPISGHKSVSWYQQVLGQGPQFIFQYYEKEERGRGNFPDRFSARQFPNYSSELNVNALLLGDSALYLCASRGQSFYEQYFGPGTRLTVT.

J is TRBJ1-2 and V is TRBV3-1 (or the pseudogene TRBV3-2); 8 bases align to TRBD1. With 3 bases clipped from V and 7 bases from J, the junction kept 7 bases outside the gene matches. The CDR3 extends over 14 amino acids. Germline V gene data show CDR1 as LGHDT and CDR2 as YNNKEL (reference sequence). CDR3 DNA sequence: TGTGCCAGCAGCCAGAGGGGACAGGAGCCTGGCTACACCTTC. Amino acid sequence: CASSQRGQEPGYTF.

This clone was detected a few times. Other DNA sequences from this sample encode an identical CDR3 as well. The CDR3 loop reads CAISAGTGYYEQYF. The DNA of the CDR3 is TGTGCCATCAGCGCCGGGACAGGGTACTACGAGCAGTACTTC. The chain combines TRBV10-3 with TRBJ2-7, with 9 bases that match TRBD1. The V gene end was trimmed by 6 bases and the J gene end by 3 bases; junction bases not matched to a gene: 6. CDR1 is ENHRY, CDR2 SYGVKD, per germline. CDR3 size: 14 residues.

The V call is TRBV11-3, the J call TRBJ1-1; D not resolved. This CDR3 comprises 15 residues. The germline V gene encodes CDR1 SGHNT and CDR2 YENEEA. V lost 4 bases and J lost 0, with 12 bases in between. The CDR3 is CASSYRVGMNTEAFF. For the CDR3, the DNA is TGTGCCAGCAGCTATAGGGTCGGGATGAACACTGAAGCTTTCTTT.

V usage is TRBV18 and J usage is TRBJ1-2; D possibly corresponds to TRBD1 (6 bases). Deletions cut 1 base from V and 6 bases from J, with 9 bases between. This CDR3 is built from 13 residues. The V gene's germline CDR1 is KGHSH and CDR2 LQKENI. CDR3 in amino acids: CASSPRAGDGYTF. CDR3 nucleotides: TGTGCCAGCTCACCACGGGCAGGGGATGGCTACACCTTC.

V gene TRBV4-1 combines with J gene TRBJ2-7; the match to TRBD2 covers 10 bases. CDR1 and CDR2 (germline): MGHRA, YSYEKL. V was clipped by 1 base and J by 5 bases; unmatched bases: 5. This CDR3 region has 15 residues. The CDR3, as DNA: TGCGCCAGCAGCCAAGTCGGGCTAGCGGGAGACGAGCAGTACTTC. Translated, it gives CASSQVGLAGDEQYF.

As DNA, the CDR3 is TGTGCCAGCAGCGTTCTATCCGGGGGTAGCACAGATACGCAGTATTTT. This translates into CASSVLSGGSTDTQYF. V usage is TRBV9 and J usage is TRBJ2-3; a weak D match, TRBD2 (6 bases). CDR1 and CDR2 from the germline V gene are SGDLS and YYNGEE. The length of the CDR3 is 16 residues. V gave up 2 bases and J gave up 0 bases, with 13 bases separating them.

The chain is built from TRBV29-1 and TRBJ1-1; D is ambiguous. Trimming took 4 bases from V and 0 from J, leaving 6 bases between them. The CDR3 totals 12 residues. Germline V lookup: CDR1 SQVTM, CDR2 ANQGSEA. The CDR3 DNA sequence: TGCAGCGTTGCCCCTTTGAACACTGAAGCTTTCTTT. Its protein product is CSVAPLNTEAFF. The complete variable domain, with remaining parts taken from reference TRBV29-1 and TRBJ1-1, reads SAVISQKPSRDICQRGTSLTIQCQVDSQVTMMFWYRQQPGQSLTLIATANQGSEATYESGFVIDKFPISRPNLTFSTLTVSNMSPEDSSIYLCSVAPLNTEAFFGQGTRLTVV.

This clone was recorded only once. This sequence joins TRBV5-5 and TRBJ1-6; no definite D call. Germline assignment: CDR1 SGHKS and CDR2 YYEKEE (reference sequence). The CDR3 is 16 amino acids. V lost 4 bases and J lost 9, with 20 bases in between. The CDR3 sequence is CASSPTPARGGSPLHF. The CDR3 nucleotides read TGTGCCAGCAGCCCTACCCCGGCGCGCGGTGGTTCACCCCTCCACTTT.

V is TRBV4-2 and J is TRBJ2-5; 7 positions agree with TRBD1. Trimming removed 1 base from V and 0 bases from J; junction bases left unmatched: 8. The CDR3 has 17 residues. Germline V gives CDR1 LGHNA, CDR2 YNFKEQ. CDR3 region: CASSQARDSLYQETQYF. In nucleotides, the CDR3 is TGTGCCAGCAGCCAAGCCCGGGACAGCCTGTACCAAGAGACCCAGTACTTC.

This chain joins TRBV2 and TRBJ1-2, with D unresolved. Germline loops: CDR1 SNHLY, CDR2 FYNNEI. This CDR3 region has 17 residues. The V and J ends lost 7 bases and 2 bases respectively, with 23 bases between them. The CDR3 sequence is CASTVPGSPEGNYGYTF. The DNA of the CDR3 is TGTGCCAGCACCGTTCCCGGGTCTCCCGAGGGCAACTATGGCTACACCTTC.

The chain has TRBV5-6 and TRBJ1-5, with TRBD1 as a possible D gene (6 bases). CDR1 and CDR2 (germline): SGHDT, YYEEEE. V lost 2 bases and J lost 4, with 10 bases in between. CDR3 size: 14 residues. The CDR3 spells CASSFGQRNQPQHF. DNA for the CDR3: TGTGCCAGCAGCTTTGGACAGCGTAATCAGCCCCAGCATTTT. Full variable domain (rest looked up from reference TRBV5-6 and TRBJ1-5): DAGVTQSPTHLIKTRGQQVTLRCSPKSGHDTVSWYQQALGQGPQFIFQYYEEEERQRGNFPDRFSGHQFPNYSSELNVNALLLGDSALYLCASSFGQRNQPQHFGDGTRLSIL.

This clone showed up just a few times. The chain combines TRBV28 with TRBJ1-4; D gene ambiguous. The germline CDR1 and CDR2 sequences are MDHEN and SYDVKM. The CDR3 covers 16 residues. V lost 2 bases and J 0 bases, leaving 10 bases between the germline ends. CDR3 nucleotide sequence: TGTGCCAGCAGTTTAGGTTGGCAGTCAACTAATGAAAAACTGTTTTTT. It yields the protein CASSLGWQSTNEKLFF.

The chain recombines TRBV19 with TRBJ2-1; possibly TRBD2 for D (7 bases). This CDR3 has 14 amino acids. Germline-derived CDR1 and CDR2 are LNHDA and SQIVND (reference sequence). Trimming shortened V by 6 bases and J by 6 bases, and 15 bases separated the two germline ends. The CDR3 DNA sequence: TGTGCCAGTAGGAGGGGGGGCGGTCTCAATGAGCAGTTCTTC. Protein: CASRRGGGLNEQFF.

CDR3 loop: CASSPTRTGEQFF. CDR3 coding DNA: TGTGCCAGCTCACCCACCCGGACGGGAGAGCAGTTCTTC. V and J are TRBV18 and TRBJ2-1; D perhaps matches TRBD2 (5 bases). The CDR3 length is 13 residues. V lost 3 bases and J 10 bases, leaving 13 bases between the germline ends. Germline V lookup: CDR1 KGHSH, CDR2 LQKENI.

The CDR3 sequence: CASSPGQGLGEKLFF. The CDR3 DNA reads as TGTGCCAGTAGCCCCGGACAGGGGTTAGGGGAAAAACTGTTTTTT. This chain joins TRBV19 and TRBJ1-4; TRBD1 aligns across 9 bases. Germline trimming cut 6 bases from V and 8 bases from J; bases unmatched to any gene: 10. The CDR3 totals 15 residues. Germline CDR1 LNHDA, CDR2 SQIVND (reference sequence).

The gene calls are TRBV7-9 and TRBJ2-7; 12 bases line up with TRBD1. V lost 1 base and J lost 6; bases outside the gene matches: 7. The germline V gene encodes CDR1 SEHNR and CDR2 FQNEAQ (reference sequence). The CDR3 has 16 residues. CDR3 loop: CASSLGMGQGAFEQYF. Written as DNA, the CDR3 is TGTGCCAGCAGCTTAGGTATGGGACAGGGGGCGTTCGAGCAGTACTTC.

Points on this clone: Germline and junction disagree at one end, which may indicate a read error. This chain links TRBV6-5 with TRBJ1-2; 10 bases agree with TRBD1. The V gene's germline CDR1 is MNHEY and CDR2 SVGAGI. This CDR3 region has 13 residues. The CDR3: CVSSWTGGLGYTF. The CDR3, as DNA: TGTGTCAGCAGTTGGACAGGGGGATTAGGCTACACCTTC.